The sequence of this T cell receptor beta chain was determined in a study of Graves' ophthalmopathy and Graves' hyperthyroidism. Overall study context: Peripheral blood sampling occurred at initial diagnosis, before any treatment. Study-wide results and caveats: The model predicted progression of ophthalmopathy with a sensitivity of approximately 68%, and its specificity was about 72%. A 13-signature model separated ophthalmopathy from stable hyperthyroidism, reaching about 91% sensitivity and 75% to 83% specificity cross-validated.

This clonotype came up a few times. The antigen remains undetermined. Using RNA transcripts, the TCR beta CDR3 regions were amplified. The workflow started with a first-round RT-PCR run with HTBI primers and then moved on to a second-round multiplex PCR. From the multiplex PCR reads, TCRdb called clonotypes with MiXCR, one entry per CDR3 protein. The sample consists of about 500,000 distinct CDR3 sequences, around 15% of them appearing once. The J segment lost 5 bases and the V segment lost 5 bases, leaving 7 bases of the junction unmatched. This CDR3 spans 15 amino acids. The TCR comes from a woman in her thirties with Graves' ophthalmopathy. The chain is built from TRBV12-3 or TRBV12-4 and TRBJ2-5; 11 positions agree with TRBD1. Source material: blood. The CDR3 protein is CASSQGTGGRETQYF. Written as DNA, the CDR3 is TGTGCCAGCAGTCAAGGGACAGGGGGGAGGGAGACCCAGTACTTC.